This paragraph covers one TCR beta chain sequence. Its antigen is still unknown. TCRdb called the reads again in MiXCR, with one record for every CDR3 protein. The sample lists fewer than 350,000 distinct CDR3 sequences, 9.5% occurring once. The record originates from a study of T cell repertoires in cytomegalovirus infection. Germline loops: CDR1 SGHKS, CDR2 YYEKEE (reference sequence). The CDR3 consists of 16 residues. The ends were cut back, 1 base at V and 0 bases at J, with 13 bases in the middle. The study's findings and limits: Cumulative frequency of public TCR beta families picked out carriers of CMV plus the relevant HLA.

The receptor was isolated from a human donor in good health (CMV status not recorded). Some clones in this sample may be carry-over from other donors' samples. Sequenced sample: PBMCs. This chain joins TRBV5-5 and TRBJ1-1; unclear D gene. The CDR3 reads CASSLLEGNLNTEAFF. As DNA, the CDR3 is TGTGCCAGCAGCTTGTTGGAGGGAAACTTGAACACTGAAGCTTTCTTT.